A selection of T cell receptor beta chains follows, all from one sample in a study of blood T cell repertoires in COVID-19. The assay was immunoSEQ multiplex PCR, and TCRdb's table has in-frame clones only and misses some. The repertoire holds 95,000 to 150,000 clones, 85% seen once, with approximately 10% in the top ten. What was sequenced was peripheral blood. These receptors originate from an older man with acute or convalescent COVID-19. CDR3s include the opening cysteine and the closing phenylalanine or tryptophan. The D gene is left open where the match is weak. Only some rows state a clone size, as once, few, many or a class for expanded clones.

.	TRBV28	TRBJ2-7	.	CASSLSQVTYEQYF	TGTGCCAGCAGTTTATCCCAGGTCACCTACGAGCAGTACTTC
.	TRBV7-9	TRBJ1-4	.	CASSSRQATGVNEKLFF	TGTGCCAGCAGCTCGAGACAGGCTACCGGGGTTAATGAAAAACTGTTTTTT
.	TRBV7-6	TRBJ1-2	.	CASSYAGTPTRGYTF	TGTGCCAGCAGCTATGCCGGGACACCCACAAGGGGCTACACCTTC
.	TRBV11-2	TRBJ2-5	.	CASSLTVGRFGETQYF	TGTGCCAGCAGCTTAACCGTTGGGAGGTTTGGGGAGACCCAGTACTTC
.	TRBV24-1	TRBJ2-6	.	CATSDRLAANVLTF	TGTGCCACCAGCGACAGGTTAGCGGCCAACGTCCTGACTTTC
few	TRBV4-3	TRBJ2-3	TRBD2	CASSQEWRTSRTDTQYF	TGCGCCAGCAGCCAAGAGTGGCGGACTAGTAGGACAGATACGCAGTATTTT
once	TRBV5-1	TRBJ2-5	TRBD2	CASSSSGGQETQYF	TGCGCCAGCAGCTCCAGCGGGGGCCAAGAGACCCAGTACTTC
.	TRBV2	TRBJ2-2	.	CAVESGLNTGELFF	TGTGCCGTGGAGAGCGGGTTGAACACCGGGGAGCTGTTTTTT
.	TRBV28	TRBJ1-6	TRBD1	CASTGTGYNSPLHF	TGTGCCAGCACTGGGACAGGCTATAATTCACCCCTCCACTTT
once	TRBV7-2	TRBJ2-5	TRBD2	CASSFSGGALETQYF	TGTGCCAGCAGCTTTAGCGGGGGGGCTTTGGAGACCCAGTACTTC
.	TRBV4-2	TRBJ1-2	.	CASSQASMNYGYTF	TGTGCCAGCAGCCAAGCCAGTATGAACTATGGCTACACCTTC
.	TRBV7-8	TRBJ1-2	.	CASSLDYPREGYGYTF	TGTGCCAGCAGCTTAGATTACCCCCGCGAGGGCTATGGCTACACCTTC
.	TRBV5-4	TRBJ1-5	TRBD1	CASSRDRGFDQPQHF	TGTGCCAGCAGCAGGGACAGGGGGTTCGATCAGCCCCAGCATTTT
.	TRBV30	TRBJ2-1	TRBD2	CAWRRDWGLAGGSYNEQFF	TGTGCCTGGAGACGGGATTGGGGACTAGCGGGAGGTAGCTACAATGAGCAGTTCTTC
.	TRBV6-4	TRBJ1-5	.	CASWERGSGSYSNQPQHF	TGTGCCAGCTGGGAAAGGGGAAGCGGGTCTTATAGCAATCAGCCCCAGCATTTT
.	TRBV19	TRBJ1-3	TRBD1	CASSLTGSGNTIYF	TGTGCCAGTAGCCTGACAGGGTCCGGAAACACCATATATTTT
.	TRBV3-1/TRBV3-2	TRBJ1-5	.	CASSPFQPQHF	TGTGCCAGCAGCCCGTTTCAGCCCCAGCATTTT
.	TRBV11-2	TRBJ2-1	.	CASSFPRTGEQFF	TGTGCCAGCAGTTTCCCTCGGACGGGGGAGCAGTTCTTC
.	TRBV5-4	TRBJ1-6	.	CASSLLGEVRNSPLHF	TGTGCCAGCAGCTTGCTAGGGGAGGTACGGAATTCACCCCTCCACTTT
.	TRBV2	TRBJ2-1	TRBD1	CASSGDQGAREQFF	TGTGCCAGCAGTGGGGACCAGGGGGCTAGGGAGCAGTTCTTC
.	TRBV18	TRBJ1-4	.	CASSPRDSMEKLFF	TGTGCCAGCTCACCTCGGGACTCGATGGAAAAACTGTTTTTT
.	TRBV10-3	TRBJ1-2	TRBD1	CASAGTGDYGYTF	TGTGCAAGTGCCGGGACAGGGGACTATGGCTACACCTTC
once	TRBV27	TRBJ1-1	TRBD1	CASSKSRQGYTEAFF	TGTGCCAGCAGTAAATCAAGACAGGGTTACACTGAAGCTTTCTTT
.	TRBV28	TRBJ1-2	.	CASTPRQPGGYGYTF	TGTGCCAGCACCCCTCGACAGCCGGGGGGTTATGGCTACACCTTC
few	TRBV19	TRBJ2-7	.	CASSIGRGYEQYF	TGTGCCAGTAGTATTGGCAGGGGCTACGAGCAGTACTTC
few	TRBV5-1	TRBJ1-2	.	CASSLDPGGYGYTF	TGCGCCAGCAGCTTAGACCCCGGCGGCTATGGCTACACCTTC
.	TRBV5-1	TRBJ2-1	TRBD2	CASSYSEPRGVDEQFF	TGCGCCAGCAGCTATTCGGAGCCTCGGGGGGTGGATGAGCAGTTCTTC
.	TRBV6-5	TRBJ1-1	.	CASNRQGGVNTEAFF	TGTGCCAGCAACCGACAAGGGGGGGTGAACACTGAAGCTTTCTTT
.	TRBV6-2/TRBV6-3	TRBJ2-1	TRBD2	CASSSGAGGSYNEQFF	TGTGCCAGCAGTTCCGGCGCGGGGGGATCTTACAATGAGCAGTTCTTC
once	TRBV5-1	TRBJ1-4	.	CASSSGLPATNEKLFF	TGCGCCAGCAGCTCGGGACTCCCGGCAACTAATGAAAAACTGTTTTTT
.	TRBV29-1	TRBJ2-3	.	CSVDQGLGYPRDTQYF	TGCAGCGTTGACCAGGGACTGGGATACCCTAGAGATACGCAGTATTTT
few	TRBV11-2	TRBJ1-3	.	CASSLGVSGNTIYF	TGTGCCAGCAGCTTAGGAGTCTCTGGAAACACCATATATTTT
.	TRBV30	TRBJ2-1	TRBD2	CAWKASGRASFYNEQFF	TGTGCCTGGAAGGCCAGCGGGAGGGCCAGTTTCTACAATGAGCAGTTCTTC
.	TRBV9	TRBJ1-2	TRBD1	CASSGLQGAYGYTF	TGTGCCAGCAGCGGATTACAGGGGGCCTATGGCTACACCTTC
.	TRBV6-6	TRBJ2-5	TRBD2	CASRRAGGAETQYF	TGTGCCAGCAGAAGAGCGGGAGGGGCAGAGACCCAGTACTTC